Following are 11 T cell receptor beta chains from one sample sequenced in a study of CD8+CD57+ T cells in acquired aplastic anemia. TCR beta VDJ and CDR3 profiling used genomic DNA as template. MiXCR, run by TCRdb on the reads, gives a single entry per CDR3 protein. The table shows some 410,000 distinct CDR3 sequences, with around 68% occurring only once. Material: sorted CD4+, CD8+, or CD8+CD57+ T cells (not recorded which) from PBMCs. The receptors were sampled from a human donor in good health, serving as a control.

J is TRBJ2-3 and V is TRBV2; D is undetermined. The CDR3 spans 12 residues. V lost 3 bases and J 7 bases, leaving 8 bases between the germline ends. CDR1 is SNHLY, CDR2 FYNNEI, per germline. CDR3 region: CASSDTTNTQYF. CDR3 DNA sequence: TGTGCCAGCAGTGATACGACCAATACGCAGTATTTT.

A note on this clonotype: The junction departs from the called germline gene at one end, perhaps through a read error. The rearrangement joins TRBV5-8 to TRBJ2-7; TRBD1 aligns across 8 bases. CDR1 and CDR2 from the germline V gene are SGHTS and YDEGEE. The CDR3 totals 14 residues. DNA of the CDR3: TGCGCCAGCAGCGCTGACCAGGGGGCCCACGAGCAGTACTTC. It is translated as CASSADQGAHEQYF.

V is TRBV6-1 and J is TRBJ1-6, with a weak D call TRBD1 (6 bases). The germline V and J ends were trimmed by 5 bases and 5 bases, with 16 bases remaining between them. CDR1 is MNHNS, CDR2 SASEGT, per germline. The CDR3 contains 16 residues. CDR3 loop: CASSLGGNLDNSPLHF. The CDR3 DNA sequence: TGTGCCAGCAGTTTAGGGGGGAACCTCGATAATTCACCCCTCCACTTT.

The chain uses TRBV10-3 and TRBJ2-7; 9 nucleotides match TRBD2. The CDR3 is 12 amino acids. Germline V gives CDR1 ENHRY, CDR2 SYGVKD. Trimming removed 6 bases from V and 6 bases from J; junction bases left unmatched: 3. The CDR3 is CAIRSSGAEQYF. The CDR3 DNA reads TGTGCCATCAGGTCTAGCGGGGCCGAGCAGTACTTC.

A word on this clonotype: The CDR3 does not close with the conserved phenylalanine or tryptophan, likely indicating a read error. No DNA is shown, since the ends of the CDR3 on it are uncertain; the CDR3 is the one TCRdb lists. The rearrangement joins TRBV7-2 to TRBJ1-5; the tabulated D call, TRBD1, remains unverified against the DNA. The germline V gene has CDR1 SGHTA and CDR2 FQGNSA. The CDR3 is 13 residues long, ends included. The CDR3: CASSLDRGANDLT.

In its sample, this clonotype was seen many times. V is TRBV9 and J is TRBJ2-2, with 8 bases identical to TRBD2. This CDR3 is built from 14 residues. Trimming at V came to 4 bases and at J to 7 bases, leaving 6 bases not matched to a gene. Germline values: CDR1 SGDLS, CDR2 YYNGEE. The CDR3 nucleotides read TGTGCCAGCAGCTACGGCGGGGGGATCGGGGAGCTGTTTTTT. It is translated as CASSYGGGIGELFF.

The rearrangement links TRBV15 to TRBJ1-6; possibly TRBD1 for D (5 bases). Deletions cut 6 bases from V and 7 bases from J, with 16 bases between. Germline V gives CDR1 LNHNV, CDR2 YYDKDF (reference sequence). This CDR3 is built from 15 residues. CDR3: CATRAGKVRNSPLHF. In nucleotides, the CDR3 is TGTGCCACCAGGGCAGGGAAGGTGCGAAATTCACCCCTCCACTTT. The entire variable domain, with the rest obtained from reference TRBV15 and TRBJ1-6, is as follows: DAMVIQNPRYQVTQFGKPVTLSCSQTLNHNVMYWYQQKSSQAPKLLFHYYDKDFNNEADTPDNFQSRRPNTSFCFLDIRSPGLGDTAMYLCATRAGKVRNSPLHFGNGTRLTVT.

Ten or more counts support this clonotype. The genes are TRBV20-1 and TRBJ2-3; no reliable D call. Trimming removed 3 bases at V and 0 bases at J, with 7 bases between. This CDR3 is 13 amino acids long. Germline CDR1 DFQATT, CDR2 SNEGSKA (reference sequence). CDR3 in amino acids: CSARRPSTDTQYF. The CDR3 nucleotides are TGCAGTGCTAGGAGACCTAGCACAGATACGCAGTATTTT.

The chain is built from TRBV10-2 and TRBJ2-3, with D unclear. Germline V lookup: CDR1 WSHSY, CDR2 SAAADI. V was clipped by 4 bases and J by 2 bases, with 10 bases between them. CDR3 length equals 14 residues. CDR3 in amino acids: CASSVGSITDTQYF. The CDR3 DNA reads TGCGCCAGCAGTGTCGGATCGATCACAGATACGCAGTATTTT.

The sample holds one count of this clonotype. One end of the junction varies from germline; a read error may be responsible. The rearrangement links TRBV20-1 to TRBJ1-3; D remains unclear. Germline V gene sequence: CDR1 DFQATT, CDR2 SNEGSKA (reference sequence). The CDR3 contains 15 residues. CDR3 coding DNA: TGCAGTGCTGGAGATGGAGGACCTAATGGAAACACCATATATTTT. The encoded protein is CSAGDGGPNGNTIYF.

V gene TRBV24-1 combines with J gene TRBJ2-2; TRBD2 is a possible D gene (5 bases). CDR1 and CDR2 from the germline V gene are KGHDR and SFDVKD. This CDR3 is built from 15 residues. The V gene lost 2 bases and the J gene lost 8 bases, with 14 bases spanning the gap. CDR3 in amino acids: CATSDSGGRDGELFF. CDR3 in DNA: TGTGCCACCAGTGATTCCGGAGGAAGAGATGGGGAGCTGTTTTTT.